This entry describes one TCR beta chain. Its target is not known. It was around 190 ng DNA, about 30,000 T cell genomes, that sorted-subset replicate PCRs used. The method was immunoSEQ multiplex PCR; TCRdb's version includes in-frame clones alone and lacks a portion of them. There are approximately 2.1 million clones in the sample; roughly 93% occur only once, and about 0.37% lies in the top ten. This record comes from a study of shared clonotypes between healthy human individuals. Broader study findings: When compared with the clonotypes that were shared by all four sorted-subset donors, the non-shared clonotypes turned out to have lower generation probabilities. Clonotypes that were shared across a handful of donors made up around 5% of naive CD4 clonotypes.

Memory CD4+ cells were the fraction left after CD45RA+ naive selection. Germline CDR1 reads SGHNT; CDR2 reads YYREEE (reference sequence). V trimming: 4 bases; J trimming: 4 bases; junction bases outside the gene matches: 12. The CDR3 contains 16 residues. This TCR was recovered from a man younger than 30 in good health. Some clones in this sample may be carry-over from other donors' samples. Sequenced sample: naive CD4+ T cells from PBMCs. Noted subset: CD45RA+ positively selected. The chain couples TRBV5-4 to TRBJ2-3; 7 bases line up with TRBD2. The CDR3 bases are TGTGCCAGCAGCCCCCGGAGGGAGGGGCGGTCAGATACGCAGTATTTT. It is translated as CASSPRREGRSDTQYF.